This is a list of T cell receptor beta chains from one sample in a study of blood T cells in healthy people across ages. TCRdb reanalysed the 5' RACE reads using MiXCR and keeps one entry per CDR3 protein. This table holds more than 800,000 distinct CDR3 sequences, about 30% found once. The sample was blood. These receptors all stem from an elderly woman in good health. The conserved cysteine and the conserved F or W are not part of the CDR3 here. Fields, in order: clone size, J gene, V gene, CDR3 protein. Not every row has a clone size; where given, it reads once, few, many or a size class.

clone size: many; J gene: TRBJ2-7; V gene: TRBV6-2/TRBV6-3; CDR3 protein: ASSLTRYEQY
clone size: many; J gene: TRBJ2-5; V gene: TRBV20-1; CDR3 protein: SVRTNRAPQETQY
clone size: few; J gene: TRBJ1-1; V gene: TRBV5-4; CDR3 protein: ASSFSQREAF
clone size: .; J gene: TRBJ2-5; V gene: TRBV4-1; CDR3 protein: ASSQDGLAGETQY
clone size: many; J gene: TRBJ2-3; V gene: TRBV29-1; CDR3 protein: SVGMGGAGTTDTQY
clone size: many; J gene: TRBJ2-1; V gene: TRBV20-1; CDR3 protein: SAAPSGGNNEQF
clone size: many; J gene: TRBJ2-3; V gene: TRBV7-8; CDR3 protein: ASSLGDYFRTDTQY
clone size: .; J gene: TRBJ2-3; V gene: TRBV13; CDR3 protein: ASTYRTRRLTDAQY
clone size: many; J gene: TRBJ2-3; V gene: TRBV7-2; CDR3 protein: ASSLALAGSDTQY
clone size: .; J gene: TRBJ2-2; V gene: TRBV3-1; CDR3 protein: ASSQAGSRTGERF
clone size: many; J gene: TRBJ1-5; V gene: TRBV20-1; CDR3 protein: SATYRDYNQPQH
clone size: many; J gene: TRBJ2-1; V gene: TRBV29-1; CDR3 protein: SVEGQSSYNEQF
clone size: few; J gene: TRBJ1-4; V gene: TRBV3-1; CDR3 protein: ASSPTNKGRHEKLF
clone size: few; J gene: TRBJ2-3; V gene: TRBV30; CDR3 protein: AWSVWAGITDTQY
clone size: .; J gene: TRBJ2-7; V gene: TRBV12-3/TRBV12-4; CDR3 protein: ASSSTSRNEQY
clone size: .; J gene: TRBJ2-3; V gene: TRBV20-1; CDR3 protein: SAHDSVASTDTQY
clone size: .; J gene: TRBJ1-1; V gene: TRBV6-1; CDR3 protein: ASIMTGTGSAEAF
clone size: .; J gene: TRBJ1-1; V gene: TRBV18; CDR3 protein: ASTHVDTEAF
clone size: .; J gene: TRBJ1-2; V gene: TRBV4-3; CDR3 protein: ASSLGTPDRVSGYT
clone size: many; J gene: TRBJ1-2; V gene: TRBV12-3/TRBV12-4; CDR3 protein: ASSLEAGSLGGYT
clone size: many; J gene: TRBJ2-5; V gene: TRBV20-1; CDR3 protein: SASRGQETQY
clone size: once; J gene: TRBJ1-6; V gene: TRBV3-1; CDR3 protein: ASSQDGYNSPLH
clone size: .; J gene: TRBJ2-3; V gene: TRBV4-2; CDR3 protein: ASSQGPSGASTDTQY
clone size: many; J gene: TRBJ2-3; V gene: TRBV12-3/TRBV12-4; CDR3 protein: ASSLRGTSGGTDTQY
clone size: .; J gene: TRBJ2-7; V gene: TRBV6-5; CDR3 protein: ASSYSICNEQY
clone size: many; J gene: TRBJ1-1; V gene: TRBV7-9; CDR3 protein: ASSTGKNTEAF
clone size: .; J gene: TRBJ1-2; V gene: TRBV30; CDR3 protein: AWSTGVGFNGYT
clone size: few; J gene: TRBJ1-4; V gene: TRBV28; CDR3 protein: ASSLPEGGFEKLF
clone size: .; J gene: TRBJ2-7; V gene: TRBV11-1; CDR3 protein: ASSLAPGGFSYEQY
clone size: few; J gene: TRBJ2-3; V gene: TRBV7-6; CDR3 protein: ASSSNFGSTDTQY
clone size: many; J gene: TRBJ1-5; V gene: TRBV7-6; CDR3 protein: ASSLVPGVSGSNQPQH
clone size: many; J gene: TRBJ2-5; V gene: TRBV20-1; CDR3 protein: SARVSFGGLRETQY
clone size: many; J gene: TRBJ2-1; V gene: TRBV12-3/TRBV12-4; CDR3 protein: ASSSSAGGPFYNEQF
clone size: many; J gene: TRBJ2-7; V gene: TRBV10-3; CDR3 protein: AISESWGAYEQY
clone size: many; J gene: TRBJ2-7; V gene: TRBV4-3; CDR3 protein: ASSLHSSAGANYEQY
clone size: few; J gene: TRBJ1-2; V gene: TRBV5-4; CDR3 protein: ASSATGGGRQYGYT
clone size: many; J gene: TRBJ1-2; V gene: TRBV5-1; CDR3 protein: ASRQTPATAYGYT
clone size: .; J gene: .; V gene: TRBV27; CDR3 protein: ALRRGQGDEQY
clone size: many; J gene: TRBJ2-5; V gene: TRBV7-2; CDR3 protein: ASSPSTGGETQY
clone size: many; J gene: TRBJ2-5; V gene: TRBV18; CDR3 protein: ASSSLRDLVLEGQY
clone size: many; J gene: TRBJ2-7; V gene: TRBV15; CDR3 protein: ATSRDFSSSAHEQY
clone size: .; J gene: TRBJ2-2; V gene: TRBV20-1; CDR3 protein: SATPLGGIDTGELF
clone size: .; J gene: TRBJ1-1; V gene: TRBV12-3/TRBV12-4; CDR3 protein: ASSFWGQGFRNTEAF
clone size: .; J gene: .; V gene: TRBV20-1; CDR3 protein: SASLGSATYEQY
clone size: many; J gene: TRBJ2-7; V gene: TRBV20-1; CDR3 protein: SARSRDPYEQY
clone size: many; J gene: TRBJ2-3; V gene: TRBV14; CDR3 protein: ASSQDQTSTDTQY
clone size: many; J gene: TRBJ2-5; V gene: TRBV3-1; CDR3 protein: ASSAVIRTQETQY
clone size: many; J gene: TRBJ2-3; V gene: TRBV7-9; CDR3 protein: ASSRVDTQY
clone size: .; J gene: TRBJ2-1; V gene: TRBV25-1; CDR3 protein: ASSGSGTVEQF
clone size: few; J gene: TRBJ1-4; V gene: TRBV20-1; CDR3 protein: SASAGAPNEKLF
clone size: many; J gene: TRBJ1-1; V gene: TRBV12-3/TRBV12-4; CDR3 protein: ASRLTGDTEAF
clone size: many; J gene: TRBJ2-5; V gene: TRBV6-1; CDR3 protein: AGSQDGLGRETQY
clone size: many; J gene: TRBJ2-7; V gene: TRBV5-5; CDR3 protein: ASSFSRDTYEQY
clone size: .; J gene: TRBJ1-6; V gene: TRBV3-1; CDR3 protein: ASGNRGINSPLH